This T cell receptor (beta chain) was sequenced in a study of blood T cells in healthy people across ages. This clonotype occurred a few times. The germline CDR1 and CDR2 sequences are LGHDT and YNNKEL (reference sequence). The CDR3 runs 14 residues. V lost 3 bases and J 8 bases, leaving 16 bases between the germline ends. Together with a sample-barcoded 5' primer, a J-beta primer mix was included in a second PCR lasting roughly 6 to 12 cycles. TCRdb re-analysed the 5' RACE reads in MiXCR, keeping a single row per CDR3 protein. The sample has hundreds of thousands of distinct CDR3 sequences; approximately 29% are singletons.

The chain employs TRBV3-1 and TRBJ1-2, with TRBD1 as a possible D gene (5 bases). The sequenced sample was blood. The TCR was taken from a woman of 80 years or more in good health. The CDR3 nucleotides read TGTGCCAGCAGCCACGGGACGGGCAAAGGAGGCTACACCTTC. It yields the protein CASSHGTGKGGYTF.